This entry concerns a single T cell receptor (beta chain). TCRdb reprocessed the RT-PCR reads via MiXCR and lists one record per CDR3 protein. Among about 680,000 distinct CDR3 sequences listed, 14% were seen once. The germline V gene encodes CDR1 SGHDT and CDR2 YYEEEE. This CDR3 comprises 13 residues. V lost 4 bases to trimming and J lost 5 bases; unmatched junction nucleotides: 5. The sequencing input was memory CD4+ T cells from blood. The TCR comes from a female donor in good health, serving as a healthy control. V and J are TRBV5-6 and TRBJ2-5; 7 bases align to TRBD1. Written as DNA, the CDR3 is TGTGCCAGCAGCAAGGACAGGTTGGAGACCCAGTACTTC. Encoded protein: CASSKDRLETQYF.